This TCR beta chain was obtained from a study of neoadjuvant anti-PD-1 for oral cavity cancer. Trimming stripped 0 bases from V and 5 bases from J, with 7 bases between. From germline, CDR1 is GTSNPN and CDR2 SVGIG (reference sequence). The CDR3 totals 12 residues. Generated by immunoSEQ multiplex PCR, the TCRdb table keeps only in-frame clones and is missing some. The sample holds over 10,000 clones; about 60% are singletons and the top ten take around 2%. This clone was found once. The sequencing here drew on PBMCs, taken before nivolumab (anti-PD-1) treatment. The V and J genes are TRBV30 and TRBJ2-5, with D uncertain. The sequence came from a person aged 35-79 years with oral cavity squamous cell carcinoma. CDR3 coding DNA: TGTGCCTGGAGTGTACAAGGGGAGACCCAGTACTTC. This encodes CAWSVQGETQYF.